The 13 T cell receptor beta chains reported below all come from one sample, sequenced in a study of CD8 T cells in ankylosing spondylitis. TCRdb independently ran MiXCR on the 5' RACE reads; one entry per CDR3 protein. The table lists around 25,000 distinct CDR3 sequences, 10% to 15% of them singletons, with about 32% in the top ten. The material sequenced was blood. All receptors come from a male donor with ankylosing spondylitis or in good health (not recorded which).

This clonotype appeared many times. The chain combines TRBV6-6 with TRBJ1-5; the D is unclear. The CDR3 sequence is 12 residues long. CDR1 is MNHNY, CDR2 SVGAGI, per germline (reference sequence). Trimming took off 6 bases at V and 7 bases at J, with 10 bases between the two ends. The CDR3 nucleotides are TGTGCCAGCAGCCCTCAAGGGCAGCCCCAGCATTTT. This sequence encodes CASSPQGQPQHF.

This clonotype occurred a few times. The chain is built from TRBV5-1 and TRBJ2-2, with 7 bases identical to TRBD1. After removal of 5 bases from V and 3 bases from J, the junction contained 7 bases not matched to a gene. This CDR3 has 15 residues. CDR1 SGHRS and CDR2 YFSETQ come from the germline V gene. The CDR3 sequence is CASRAGTAHTGELFF. DNA of the CDR3: TGCGCCAGCAGGGCCGGGACAGCCCACACCGGGGAGCTGTTTTTT.

This clonotype was seen only a few times. V usage is TRBV7-2 and J usage is TRBJ2-1; 8 bases fit TRBD2. The CDR3 is 16 amino acids. Germline CDR1 and CDR2: SGHTA and FQGNSA. V lost 4 bases and J lost 8; bases outside the gene matches: 13. CDR3 sequence: CASSSPPSGGGYEQFF. CDR3 bases: TGTGCCAGCAGCTCGCCCCCCAGCGGGGGTGGCTATGAGCAGTTCTTC.

The V gene is TRBV12-3 or TRBV12-4, the J gene TRBJ2-2; D uncertain. The V end lost 6 bases, the J end lost 3 bases, and 11 bases lay between the germline ends. This CDR3 has 14 amino acids. CDR3 region: CASRVAADTGELFF. The CDR3 bases are TGTGCCAGCAGGGTAGCAGCCGACACCGGGGAGCTGTTTTTT.

This clonotype has only a few counts. This rearrangement joins TRBV5-1 to TRBJ2-2; D is perhaps TRBD1 (5 bases). V was cut by 4 bases and J by 3 bases, with 13 bases left in between. This CDR3 spans 15 amino acids. Germline CDR1 SGHRS, CDR2 YFSETQ. Here the CDR3 reads CASSLRVDDTGELFF. CDR3 DNA: TGCGCCAGCAGCCTCAGGGTAGACGACACCGGGGAGCTGTTTTTT.

This clonotype was detected ten times or more. This chain links TRBV6-2 or TRBV6-3 with TRBJ2-2, with 8 nucleotides matching TRBD2. V trimming: 5 bases; J trimming: 2 bases; junction bases outside the gene matches: 1. The CDR3 is 14 residues long. Germline V gene sequence: CDR1 MNHEY, CDR2 SVGEGT. The CDR3 loop reads CASSLAGNTGELFF. CDR3 nucleotide sequence: TGTGCCAGCAGTCTAGCGGGTAACACCGGGGAGCTGTTTTTT.

Only a few counts were recorded for this clonotype. J is TRBJ2-3 and V is TRBV5-1, with no clear D. Trimming took 5 bases from V and 0 from J, leaving 10 bases between them. Germline loops: CDR1 SGHRS, CDR2 YFSETQ. The CDR3 sequence is 14 residues long. CDR3 loop: CASSSGRSTDTQYF. CDR3 bases: TGCGCCAGCAGTTCCGGTCGCAGCACAGATACGCAGTATTTT.

This clonotype was recorded at least ten times. V is TRBV20-1 and J is TRBJ2-7; tentative D call: TRBD2 (6 bases). This CDR3 region has 12 residues. Germline CDR1 and CDR2: DFQATT and SNEGSKA (reference sequence). Trimming took 0 bases from V and 6 from J, leaving 9 bases between them. For the CDR3, the DNA is TGCAGTGCTAGAGAGGGGGGAACCGAGCAGTACGTC. It is translated as CSAREGGTEQYV.

This clonotype was seen a handful of times. This sequence joins TRBV28 and TRBJ2-2; tentatively, D is TRBD2 (6 bases). CDR3 length: 15 amino acids. V lost 6 bases and J lost 6, with 17 bases in between. In germline, CDR1 is MDHEN, CDR2 SYDVKM. The CDR3 spells CASRPRDLRAGELFF. CDR3 nucleotides: TGTGCCAGCAGGCCCCGGGACTTGAGGGCCGGGGAGCTGTTTTTT.

This clonotype appeared a few times. The chain uses TRBV20-1 and TRBJ2-1, with D hard to call. CDR3 size: 14 residues. The germline V gene encodes CDR1 DFQATT and CDR2 SNEGSKA (reference sequence). V lost 3 bases and J lost 2, with 11 bases in between. The CDR3 spells CSASAMVAYNEQFF. In DNA form, the CDR3 reads TGCAGTGCTAGCGCCATGGTAGCCTACAATGAGCAGTTCTTC.

This clonotype was detected only a few times. The chain recombines TRBV4-3 with TRBJ1-1; D call uncertain. There are 15 residues in the CDR3. V shed 0 bases and J shed 0 bases, with 8 bases lying between them. Per the germline V gene, CDR1 is LGHNA and CDR2 is YSLEER. The CDR3 region is CASSQERTLNTEAFF. The CDR3 region has the DNA TGCGCCAGCAGCCAAGAGAGAACCCTGAACACTGAAGCTTTCTTT.

This clonotype was counted at least ten times. The rearrangement joins TRBV7-2 to TRBJ2-5, with a possible D match to TRBD2 (6 bases). The V gene lost 2 bases and the J gene lost 7 bases, with 17 bases spanning the gap. Germline-derived CDR1 and CDR2 are SGHTA and FQGNSA. CDR3 length equals 15 residues. The CDR3: CASSLPGLNVGTQYF. In DNA form, the CDR3 reads TGTGCCAGCAGCTTACCGGGACTTAATGTGGGGACCCAGTACTTC.

This clonotype has more than one count but fewer than ten. V usage is TRBV20-1 and J usage is TRBJ1-1; D unclear. The CDR3 runs to 13 residues. Germline loops: CDR1 DFQATT, CDR2 SNEGSKA (reference sequence). V gave up 5 bases and J gave up 1 base, with 11 bases separating them. CDR3 in amino acids: CSAFSTGNTEAFF. The CDR3 nucleotides are TGCAGTGCTTTCTCAACGGGGAACACTGAAGCTTTCTTT.